A few counts support the clone carrying this TCR beta chain. Time point defined: persistent/refractory GD, antithyroid drugs over 5 years with positive TRAb. There was RNA extracted from PBMCs, and the TCR library was made from it. This sample was included in a study of regulatory T cells in long-lasting Graves disease. Building the TCR beta libraries relied on iRepertoire HTBI primers, and CDR3 regions underwent Arm-PCR. In TCRdb, the multiplex PCR reads were re-called with MiXCR into one record per CDR3 protein. Of approximately 380,000 distinct CDR3 sequences listed, under 25% were seen once; the top ten hold less than 25%. This TCR derives from a female donor with Graves disease. The sequenced sample was peripheral blood mononuclear cells (PBMCs), obtained when the disease was refractory, from a patient treated with antithyroid drugs.

The CDR3 is CASSPGDGPRTEAFF. CDR3 DNA: TGCGCCAGCAGCCCGGGGGACGGGCCTCGCACTGAAGCTTTCTTT. This chain joins TRBV5-1 and TRBJ1-1; tentatively, D is TRBD1 (5 bases). The germline V gene encodes CDR1 SGHRS and CDR2 YFSETQ. Trimming stripped 4 bases from V and 4 bases from J, with 17 bases between. There are 15 residues in the CDR3.